This T cell receptor beta chain was found in a study of brain T cells in children with intractable seizures listed by TCRdb under 2021. With respect to the entire study: Resected brain tissue from over 50 pediatric epilepsy surgery cases was initially screened for immune gene transcripts with a NanoString immunology panel. Of the 12 selected surgery cases, pre-surgery blood was also sequenced for eight, so four had brain tissue only. The paper's findings and limits, for the study overall: Because pre- and post-surgery blood were sequenced to different depths, clones absent from the pre-surgery sample may reflect undersampling. Viral specificity was inferred only from CDR3 sequence similarity, and patients' HCMV serostatus was unknown.

The CDR3 numbers 13 residues from cysteine through phenylalanine. Only the CDR3 region is kept as DNA, spanning 39 bases read in frame from base 1. V is clipped by 6 bases and J by 8 bases, and the sequence between their germline boundaries is 14 bases long. TCR beta chain sequences were generated from genomic DNA using the immunoSEQ assay. For the original study's pipeline: CDR3 sequences that did not begin with the conserved framework cysteine at position 104 were removed by hand. Clonality was calculated as one minus the normalized Shannon's Diversity Index, with values ranging from 0 (maximal diversity) to 1 (oligoclonal). To check whether a given CDR3 had different frequencies in two samples, for example brain versus blood, chi-squared comparison-of-proportions tests were used. Public clonotypes were found through immuneACCESS searches, while the VDJdb browser was used to judge similarity to known antiviral clonotypes. The table was pulled from immuneACCESS by TCRdb, which kept in-frame rearrangements only. Such tables lose some clones; where checked, under half of the loss comes from unresolved V genes, and the rest has no known cause. D and trimming were read from the DNA, whereas the V and J calls and clone size are those reported in that table. Within this sample are 340,000 or so clones, with more than 85% of them counted one time only. The top ten clonotypes cover under 7% of the sample.

The time point label, read with the paper, signifies: blood from clinic visit 5 months post-surgery; TSC patient then seizure free. The surgery cases that showed the highest brain T cell transcript signatures were chosen for TCR beta chain sequencing of brain tissue, and of blood when it was available. Before surgery, patients had received at least one anti-epileptic drug. The TCR-sequenced patients were children whose drug-resistant epilepsy was caused by tuberous sclerosis complex, focal cortical dysplasia, Rasmussen encephalitis or hemimegalencephaly. The Monarch genomic DNA purification kit was used to extract bulk genomic DNA from unsorted brain tissue and from whole blood. This clone was counted a single time. Its antigen target is currently unknown. Base-call qualities are not available, and no considerably larger clone is one nucleotide away.

The material was peripheral blood, obtained approximately 5 months after surgery. The source of this sequence is a boy in the first two years of life with tuberous sclerosis and intractable seizures. This chain joins TRBV12-3 or TRBV12-4 to TRBJ2-1; the D gene is not confidently resolved. CDR3 protein: CASSMEPGDEQFF. The DNA reads as follows: TGTGCCAGCAGCATGGAGCCGGGCGATGAGCAGTTCTTC.